Each of the 28 T cell receptor beta chains below was sequenced from the same sample in a study of blood T cell repertoires in COVID-19. The method was immunoSEQ multiplex PCR; TCRdb's version includes in-frame clones alone and lacks a portion of them. Of about 280,000 clones in the sample, over 75% were seen once. Sequencing used peripheral blood. Receptors were obtained from a human donor in a cohort sampled during active COVID-19.

The chain links TRBV11-2 to TRBJ1-1; D gene unclear. Germline lookup yields CDR1 SGHAT and CDR2 FQNNGV. V lost 3 bases and J lost 1, with 6 bases in between. CDR3 length: 13 amino acids. The CDR3, as DNA: TGTGCCAGCAGCTTGCTCGGGAACACTGAAGCTTTCTTT. This sequence encodes CASSLLGNTEAFF.

The CDR3 nucleotides are TGTGCCAGCAAGAGGACAGGGTTAGGTGAAAAACTGTTTTTT. This gives the protein CASKRTGLGEKLFF. This chain joins TRBV6-5 and TRBJ1-4, with 8 bases fitting TRBD1. Germline assignment: CDR1 MNHEY and CDR2 SVGAGI. V dropped 7 bases and J dropped 7; count of bases not matched to a gene: 8. The CDR3 runs to 14 residues.

This clone was counted a single time. The rearrangement links TRBV15 to TRBJ2-3; D is unclear. The length of the CDR3 is 12 residues. Trimming stripped 0 bases from V and 7 bases from J, with 5 bases between. Germline lookup yields CDR1 LNHNV and CDR2 YYDKDF (reference sequence). The CDR3 protein is CATSRDRYTQYF. In nucleotides, the CDR3 is TGTGCCACCAGCAGAGATCGGTATACGCAGTATTTT.

V and J are TRBV5-6 and TRBJ1-2; D is unclear. The CDR3 runs 16 residues. Per the germline V gene, CDR1 is SGHDT and CDR2 is YYEEEE. V was trimmed by 4 bases and J by 4 bases, leaving 20 bases between them. The CDR3 is CASSPNRRGWRYGYTF. The DNA for the CDR3 is TGTGCCAGCAGCCCCAATCGACGGGGTTGGCGCTATGGCTACACCTTC.

The chain uses TRBV11-2 and TRBJ2-7; 7 bases are a match to TRBD2. The CDR3 is made up of 15 amino acids. Per germline, CDR1 SGHAT and CDR2 FQNNGV. V dropped 5 bases and J dropped 5; count of bases not matched to a gene: 12. CDR3 bases: TGTGCCAGCAGCCCCCAGCCAGCGGGACTCAACGAGCAGTACTTC. This translates into CASSPQPAGLNEQYF.

The chain links TRBV5-8 to TRBJ1-5; 12 bases agree with TRBD1. From germline, CDR1 is SGHTS and CDR2 YDEGEE. V trimming: 1 base; J trimming: 6 bases; junction bases outside the gene matches: 5. The CDR3 length is 16 residues. CDR3 nucleotides: TGTGCCAGCAGCTTGCGGGACAGGGGGCATTTTCAGCCCCAGCATTTT. This gives the protein CASSLRDRGHFQPQHF.

The chain recombines TRBV6-5 with TRBJ1-2; 12 nucleotides agree with TRBD1. Germline CDR1 and CDR2: MNHEY and SVGAGI. J lost 8 bases, V lost 7 bases, and 8 bases had no gene match. The CDR3 sequence is 14 residues long. CDR3 nucleotides: TGTGCCAGCACCAAAACCGGGACAGGGGGCGGCTACACCTTC. It encodes CASTKTGTGGGYTF.

The chain is built from TRBV7-9 and TRBJ2-2, with 7 bases that match TRBD1. Germline V gene data show CDR1 as SEHNR and CDR2 as FQNEAQ (reference sequence). V shed 8 bases and J 0 bases; nucleotides not matched to a gene: 0. This CDR3 region has 13 residues. For the CDR3, the DNA is TGTGCCAGCGGACAGGCGAACACCGGGGAGCTGTTTTTT. Its protein is CASGQANTGELFF.

This clone was found once. The chain links TRBV11-2 to TRBJ2-7, with D tentatively TRBD2 (6 bases). CDR3 length equals 13 residues. Per the germline V gene, CDR1 is SGHAT and CDR2 is FQNNGV. Trimming cost V 6 bases and J 6 bases, with 15 bases left between them. CDR3 region: CASRPIGGGEQYF. CDR3 nucleotides: TGTGCCAGCAGACCTATTGGGGGAGGCGAGCAGTACTTC.

The rearrangement uses TRBV6-2 or TRBV6-3 and TRBJ2-7; D may be TRBD1 (6 bases). The CDR3 runs to 14 residues. The V end was cut by 6 bases, the J end by 0 bases, with 12 bases between. CDR1 is MNHEY and CDR2 is SVGEGT in the germline V gene. The chain's CDR3 is CASSNGGLSYEQYF. The CDR3 DNA reads TGTGCCAGCAGCAATGGGGGCCTCTCCTACGAGCAGTACTTC.

This chain connects TRBV27 to TRBJ1-1, with TRBD1 matching over 10 bases. Germline trimming cut 7 bases from V and 6 bases from J; bases unmatched to any gene: 11. The germline CDR1 and CDR2 sequences are MNHEY and SMNVEV (reference sequence). The CDR3 contains 15 residues. Written as DNA, the CDR3 is TGTGCCAGCAATTCCGGGACAGGGGTCTACGCTGAAGCTTTCTTT. Residues: CASNSGTGVYAEAFF.

This clone was seen a single time. The CDR3 sequence: CASSPAGGSYNEQFF. In nucleotides, the CDR3 is TGTGCCAGCAGCCCAGCGGGAGGGTCCTACAATGAGCAGTTCTTC. The chain joins TRBV25-1 to TRBJ2-1, with 10 bases aligning to TRBD2. Germline V gene lookup returns CDR1 MGHDK and CDR2 SYGVNS. After removal of 6 bases from V and 1 base from J, the junction contained 3 bases not matched to a gene. The CDR3 covers 15 residues.

The V gene is TRBV14, the J gene TRBJ1-4; 7 bases line up with TRBD1. CDR3 length: 14 residues. V gave up 4 bases and J gave up 8 bases; unmatched junction bases: 7. In germline, CDR1 is SGHDN, CDR2 FVKESK. The CDR3: CASSPRQGAEKLFF. The CDR3, as DNA: TGTGCCAGCAGCCCAAGACAGGGAGCCGAAAAACTGTTTTTT.

The chain employs TRBV9 and TRBJ2-2; D unclear. The germline V gene encodes CDR1 SGDLS and CDR2 YYNGEE. CDR3 length: 15 residues. The V gene lost 0 bases and the J gene lost 4 bases, with 10 bases spanning the gap. Written as DNA, the CDR3 is TGTGCCAGCAGCGTAGCAGGCCTGGGCACCGGGGAGCTGTTTTTT. Its protein is CASSVAGLGTGELFF.

This clone was counted a few times. This chain uses TRBV12-3 or TRBV12-4 with TRBJ1-1, with a possible D match to TRBD1 (6 bases). Trimming stripped 5 bases from V and 4 bases from J, with 11 bases between. CDR3 size: 13 residues. The CDR3 loop reads CASSRTGTTEAFF. The CDR3 bases are TGTGCCAGCAGTAGAACAGGGACCACTGAAGCTTTCTTT.

The chain carries TRBV7-9 and TRBJ1-4; D is undetermined. CDR3 size: 14 residues. V lost 3 bases, J lost 5 bases, and 10 bases lay in between. Germline V lookup: CDR1 SEHNR, CDR2 FQNEAQ (reference sequence). CDR3 bases: TGTGCCAGCAGCTTGGCAGGAGGAAATGAAAAACTGTTTTTT. Residues: CASSLAGGNEKLFF.

This clone was recorded once. The rearrangement uses TRBV5-1 and TRBJ1-4; 9 bases are a match to TRBD1. Trimming cost V 7 bases and J 5 bases; bases outside gene matches: 9. The CDR3 totals 15 residues. Germline V gene lookup returns CDR1 SGHRS and CDR2 YFSETQ. This CDR3 reads CASRQGGSQNEKLFF. The CDR3 DNA reads as TGCGCCAGCCGACAGGGGGGGTCGCAGAATGAAAAACTGTTTTTT. Together with reference TRBV5-1 and TRBJ1-4, the CDR3 gives the full variable domain: KAGVTQTPRYLIKTRGQQVTLSCSPISGHRSVSWYQQTPGQGLQFLFEYFSETQRNKGNFPGRFSGRQFSNSRSEMNVSTLELGDSALYLCASRQGGSQNEKLFFGSGTQLSVL.

The rearrangement uses TRBV27 and TRBJ2-4, with a weak D call TRBD2 (6 bases). The V gene lost 2 bases and the J gene lost 7 bases, with 9 bases spanning the gap. This CDR3 comprises 13 residues. CDR1 MNHEY and CDR2 SMNVEV come from the germline V gene (reference sequence). The CDR3 protein is CASSLVAGNIQYF. The CDR3 DNA is TGTGCCAGCAGTTTAGTGGCGGGGAACATTCAGTACTTC.

The chain uses TRBV7-2 and TRBJ1-2; tentatively, D is TRBD1 (5 bases). This CDR3 contains 12 residues. Trimming took off 4 bases at V and 5 bases at J, with 8 bases between the two ends. Germline CDR1 SGHTA, CDR2 FQGNSA. The CDR3 spells CASSSRGYGYTF. The CDR3 DNA sequence: TGTGCCAGCAGCTCCCGGGGGTATGGCTACACCTTC.

The V call is TRBV30, the J call TRBJ1-2; D is unresolved. V lost 7 bases and J 4 bases, leaving 10 bases between the germline ends. The CDR3 length is 11 residues. Germline CDR1 reads GTSNPN; CDR2 reads SVGIG (reference sequence). In DNA form, the CDR3 reads TGTGCCTCCCGGGTCGTCTATGGCTACACCTTC. Its translation: CASRVVYGYTF.

This chain joins TRBV7-2 and TRBJ2-1; D remains ambiguous. Germline values: CDR1 SGHTA, CDR2 FQGNSA. The CDR3 sequence is 12 residues long. Trimming cost V 5 bases and J 4 bases, with 6 bases left between them. CDR3 nucleotides: TGTGCCAGCAGCAATCGGTACAATGAGCAGTTCTTC. Encoded protein: CASSNRYNEQFF.

The chain is built from TRBV5-1 and TRBJ1-3; no firm D call. CDR1 is SGHRS and CDR2 is YFSETQ in the germline V gene. The CDR3 runs to 17 residues. Trimming removed 4 bases at V and 1 base at J, with 18 bases between. The DNA of the CDR3 is TGCGCCAGCAGCGCCACCTCGAGAGTTACTTCTGGAAACACCATATATTTT. This translates into CASSATSRVTSGNTIYF.

The V call is TRBV29-1, the J call TRBJ2-2; 11 bases line up with TRBD1. Trimming removed 5 bases from V and 5 bases from J; junction bases left unmatched: 16. The CDR3 consists of 18 residues. Germline V CDR1 and CDR2: SQVTM, ANQGSEA. CDR3 DNA sequence: TGCAGCGTTCGAGTCCTTAATACCGGGACAGGGGGAACCGGGGAGCTGTTTTTT. Protein product: CSVRVLNTGTGGTGELFF.

This rearrangement joins TRBV11-2 to TRBJ2-2; 7 positions match TRBD2. This CDR3 is 15 amino acids long. The trim removed 4 bases at V and 6 bases at J, leaving 8 bases unmatched. Germline V CDR1 and CDR2: SGHAT, FQNNGV. CDR3 nucleotides: TGTGCCAGCAGCTGGGAGAGACTAGCATCCGGGGAGCTGTTTTTT. It specifies CASSWERLASGELFF.

V and J are TRBV5-1 and TRBJ2-3; 12 bases fit TRBD2. The CDR3 covers 18 residues. The V gene's germline CDR1 is SGHRS and CDR2 YFSETQ. V was pared by 2 bases and J by 6 bases, with 13 bases of the junction left unmatched. This CDR3 is CASSLPRPSGRAADTQYF. CDR3 nucleotides: TGCGCCAGCAGCTTACCCAGGCCTAGCGGGAGGGCCGCGGATACGCAGTATTTT.

The chain links TRBV6-5 to TRBJ2-2; D gene unclear. CDR1 and CDR2 (germline): MNHEY, SVGAGI. The V end was cut by 7 bases, the J end by 4 bases, with 10 bases between. CDR3 size: 13 residues. The CDR3 DNA reads as TGTGCCAGCAAACGGTTGTTCACCGGGGAGCTGTTTTTT. Residues: CASKRLFTGELFF.

The rearrangement joins TRBV29-1 to TRBJ2-1; 13 nucleotides line up with TRBD2. The CDR3 is made up of 15 amino acids. After removal of 6 bases from V and 7 bases from J, the junction contained 9 bases not matched to a gene. CDR1 and CDR2 from the germline V gene are SQVTM and ANQGSEA. CDR3 nucleotide sequence: TGCAGCGTACAAACTAGCGGGAGGGCGCCGAATGAGCAGTTCTTC. This sequence encodes CSVQTSGRAPNEQFF.

This chain connects TRBV3-1 (or the pseudogene TRBV3-2) to TRBJ2-3; TRBD2 matches at 7 bases. The CDR3 totals 16 residues. CDR1 and CDR2 (germline): LGHDT, YNNKEL (reference sequence). Trimming at V came to 1 base and at J to 4 bases, leaving 8 bases not matched to a gene. The CDR3 spells CASSQGWGGSADTQYF. The CDR3 nucleotides read TGTGCCAGCAGCCAAGGATGGGGCGGGAGTGCAGATACGCAGTATTTT.